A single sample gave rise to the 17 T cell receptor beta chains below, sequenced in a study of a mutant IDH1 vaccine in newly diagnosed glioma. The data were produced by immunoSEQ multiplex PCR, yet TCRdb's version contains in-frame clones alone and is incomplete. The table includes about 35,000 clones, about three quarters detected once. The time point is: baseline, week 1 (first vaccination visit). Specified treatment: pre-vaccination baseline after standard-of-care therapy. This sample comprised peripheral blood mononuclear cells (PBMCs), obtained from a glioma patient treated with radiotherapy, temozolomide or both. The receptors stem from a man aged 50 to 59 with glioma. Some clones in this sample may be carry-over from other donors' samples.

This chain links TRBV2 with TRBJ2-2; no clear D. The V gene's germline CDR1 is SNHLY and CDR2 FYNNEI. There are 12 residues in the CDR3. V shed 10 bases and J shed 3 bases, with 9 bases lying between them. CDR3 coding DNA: TGTGCCACCCGAGAAGACACCGGGGAGCTGTTTTTT. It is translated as CATREDTGELFF.

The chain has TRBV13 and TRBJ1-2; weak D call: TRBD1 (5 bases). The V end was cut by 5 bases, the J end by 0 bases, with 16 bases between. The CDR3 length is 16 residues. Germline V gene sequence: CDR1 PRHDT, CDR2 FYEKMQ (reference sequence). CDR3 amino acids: CASSTTGGIANYGYTF. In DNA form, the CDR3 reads TGTGCCAGCAGCACGACTGGGGGGATAGCTAACTATGGCTACACCTTC.

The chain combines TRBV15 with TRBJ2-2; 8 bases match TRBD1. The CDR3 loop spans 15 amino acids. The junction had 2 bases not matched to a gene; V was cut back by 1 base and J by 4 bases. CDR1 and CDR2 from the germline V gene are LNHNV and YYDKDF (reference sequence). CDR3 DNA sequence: TGTGCCACCAGCAGAGGGACAGGGCGCACCGGGGAGCTGTTTTTT. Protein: CATSRGTGRTGELFF.

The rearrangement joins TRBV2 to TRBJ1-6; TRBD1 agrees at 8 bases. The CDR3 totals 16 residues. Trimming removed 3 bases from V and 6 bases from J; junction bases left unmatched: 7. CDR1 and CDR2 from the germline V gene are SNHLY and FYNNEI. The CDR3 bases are TGTGCCAGCAGTGAGTATGGGACAGGAACTAATTCACCCCTCCACTTT. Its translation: CASSEYGTGTNSPLHF. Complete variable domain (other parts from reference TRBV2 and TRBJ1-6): EPEVTQTPSHQVTQMGQEVILRCVPISNHLYFYWYRQILGQKVEFLVSFYNNEISEKSEIFDDQFSVERPDGSNFTLKIRSTKLEDSAMYFCASSEYGTGTNSPLHFGNGTRLTVT.

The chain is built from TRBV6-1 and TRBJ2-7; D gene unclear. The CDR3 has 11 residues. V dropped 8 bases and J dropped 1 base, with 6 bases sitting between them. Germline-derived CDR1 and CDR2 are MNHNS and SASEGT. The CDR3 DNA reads TGTGCCAGCTCGAAATCCTACGAGCAGTACTTC. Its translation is CASSKSYEQYF.

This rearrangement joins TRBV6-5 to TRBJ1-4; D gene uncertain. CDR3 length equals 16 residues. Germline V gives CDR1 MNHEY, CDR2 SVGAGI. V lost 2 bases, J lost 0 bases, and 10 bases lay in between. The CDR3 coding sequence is TGTGCCAGCAGTTACGGGTCGGTTGCAACTAATGAAAAACTGTTTTTT. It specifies CASSYGSVATNEKLFF.

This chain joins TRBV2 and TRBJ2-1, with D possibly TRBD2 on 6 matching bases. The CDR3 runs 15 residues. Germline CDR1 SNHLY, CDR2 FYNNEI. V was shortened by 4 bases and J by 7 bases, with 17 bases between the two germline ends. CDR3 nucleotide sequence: TGTGCCAGCAGTGTGGGGCAGGTGGGAGGAAATGAGCAGTTCTTC. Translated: CASSVGQVGGNEQFF. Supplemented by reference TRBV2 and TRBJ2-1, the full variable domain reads EPEVTQTPSHQVTQMGQEVILRCVPISNHLYFYWYRQILGQKVEFLVSFYNNEISEKSEIFDDQFSVERPDGSNFTLKIRSTKLEDSAMYFCASSVGQVGGNEQFFGPGTRLTVL.

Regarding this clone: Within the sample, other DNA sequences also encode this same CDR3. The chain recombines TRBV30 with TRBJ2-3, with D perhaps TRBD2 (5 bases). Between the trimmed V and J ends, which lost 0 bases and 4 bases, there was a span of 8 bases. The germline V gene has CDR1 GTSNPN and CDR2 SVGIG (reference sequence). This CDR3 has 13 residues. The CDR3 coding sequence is TGTGCCTGGAGTGTTCTGGGAGCAGATACGCAGTATTTT. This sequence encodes CAWSVLGADTQYF. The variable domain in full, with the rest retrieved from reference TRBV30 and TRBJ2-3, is SQTIHQWPATLVQPVGSPLSLECTVEGTSNPNLYWYRQAAGRGLQLLFYSVGIGQISSEVPQNLSASRPQDRQFILSSKKLLLSDSGFYLCAWSVLGADTQYFGPGTRLTVL.

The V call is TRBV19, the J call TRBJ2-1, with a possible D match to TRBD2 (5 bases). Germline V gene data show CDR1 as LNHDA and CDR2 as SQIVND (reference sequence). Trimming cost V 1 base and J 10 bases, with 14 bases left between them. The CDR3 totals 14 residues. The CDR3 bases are TGTGCCAGTAGTATAGGTGTCAGCGGTTGGGAGCAGTTCTTC. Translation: CASSIGVSGWEQFF.

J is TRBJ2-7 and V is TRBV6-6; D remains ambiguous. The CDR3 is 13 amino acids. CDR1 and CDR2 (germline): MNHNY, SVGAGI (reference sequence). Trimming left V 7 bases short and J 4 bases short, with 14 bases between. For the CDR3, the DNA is TGTGCCAGCACCCCGGCGCCAGCTTACGAGCAGTACTTC. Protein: CASTPAPAYEQYF.

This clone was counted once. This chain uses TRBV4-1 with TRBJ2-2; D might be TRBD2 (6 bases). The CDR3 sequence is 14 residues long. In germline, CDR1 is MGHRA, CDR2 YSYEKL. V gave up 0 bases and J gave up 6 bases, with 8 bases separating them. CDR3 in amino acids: CASSQDGGSGELFF. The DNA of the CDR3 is TGCGCCAGCAGCCAAGATGGGGGGTCCGGGGAGCTGTTTTTT.

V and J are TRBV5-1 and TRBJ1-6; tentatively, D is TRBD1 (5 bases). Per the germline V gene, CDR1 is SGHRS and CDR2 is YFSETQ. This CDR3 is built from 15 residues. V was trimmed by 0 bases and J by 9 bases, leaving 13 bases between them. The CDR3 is CASSLAAGKASPLHF. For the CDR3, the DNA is TGCGCCAGCAGCTTGGCGGCAGGGAAGGCTTCACCCCTCCACTTT.

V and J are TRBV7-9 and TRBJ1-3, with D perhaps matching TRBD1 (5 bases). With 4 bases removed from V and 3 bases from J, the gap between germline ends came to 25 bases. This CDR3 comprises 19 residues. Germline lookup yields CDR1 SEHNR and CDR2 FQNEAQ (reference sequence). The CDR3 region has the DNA TGTGCCAGCAGCTACCCGACAGATCCTCCGTCCTTAGGTGGAAACACCATATATTTT. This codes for CASSYPTDPPSLGGNTIYF.

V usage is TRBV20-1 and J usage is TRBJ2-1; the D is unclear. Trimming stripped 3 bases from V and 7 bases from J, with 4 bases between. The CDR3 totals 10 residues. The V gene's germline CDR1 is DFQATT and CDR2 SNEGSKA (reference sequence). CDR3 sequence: CSASSNEQFF. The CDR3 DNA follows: TGCAGTGCTAGTTCGAATGAGCAGTTCTTC.

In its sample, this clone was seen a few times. CDR3 residues: CAWSGIATDEQFF. As DNA, the CDR3 is TGTGCCTGGAGTGGGATTGCGACCGATGAGCAGTTCTTC. The chain is built from TRBV30 and TRBJ2-1; unclear D gene. Per germline, CDR1 GTSNPN and CDR2 SVGIG (reference sequence). Deletions cut 1 base from V and 8 bases from J, with 12 bases between. There are 13 residues in the CDR3.

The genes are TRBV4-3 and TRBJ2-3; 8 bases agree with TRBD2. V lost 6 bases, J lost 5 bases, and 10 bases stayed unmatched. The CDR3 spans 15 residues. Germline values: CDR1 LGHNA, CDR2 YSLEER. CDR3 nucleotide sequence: TGCGCCAGCAGTAGCGGTGCGGGGGGAAAAGATACGCAGTATTTT. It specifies CASSSGAGGKDTQYF.

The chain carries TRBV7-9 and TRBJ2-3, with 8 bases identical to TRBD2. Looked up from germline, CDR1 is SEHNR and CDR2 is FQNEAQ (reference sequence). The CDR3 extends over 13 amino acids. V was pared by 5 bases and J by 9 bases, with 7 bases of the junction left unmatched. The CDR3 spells CASSPGPGGTQYF. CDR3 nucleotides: TGTGCCAGCAGCCCGGGCCCGGGGGGGACGCAGTATTTT. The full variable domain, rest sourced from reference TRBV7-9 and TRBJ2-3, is DTGVSQNPRHKITKRGQNVTFRCDPISEHNRLYWYRQTLGQGPEFLTYFQNEAQLEKSRLLSDRFSAERPKGSFSTLEIQRTEQGDSAMYLCASSPGPGGTQYFGPGTRLTVL.